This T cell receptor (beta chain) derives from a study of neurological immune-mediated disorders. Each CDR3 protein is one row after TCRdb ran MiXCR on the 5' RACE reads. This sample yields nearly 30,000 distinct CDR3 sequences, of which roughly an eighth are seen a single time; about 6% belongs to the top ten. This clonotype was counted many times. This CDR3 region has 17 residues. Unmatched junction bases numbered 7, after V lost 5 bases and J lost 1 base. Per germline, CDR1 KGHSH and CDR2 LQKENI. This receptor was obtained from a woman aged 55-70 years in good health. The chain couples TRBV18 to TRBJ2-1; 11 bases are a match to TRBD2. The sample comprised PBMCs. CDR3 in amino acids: CASSSTSGGSSYNEQFF. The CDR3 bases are TGTGCCAGCTCATCAACTAGCGGGGGATCGTCCTACAATGAGCAGTTCTTC.